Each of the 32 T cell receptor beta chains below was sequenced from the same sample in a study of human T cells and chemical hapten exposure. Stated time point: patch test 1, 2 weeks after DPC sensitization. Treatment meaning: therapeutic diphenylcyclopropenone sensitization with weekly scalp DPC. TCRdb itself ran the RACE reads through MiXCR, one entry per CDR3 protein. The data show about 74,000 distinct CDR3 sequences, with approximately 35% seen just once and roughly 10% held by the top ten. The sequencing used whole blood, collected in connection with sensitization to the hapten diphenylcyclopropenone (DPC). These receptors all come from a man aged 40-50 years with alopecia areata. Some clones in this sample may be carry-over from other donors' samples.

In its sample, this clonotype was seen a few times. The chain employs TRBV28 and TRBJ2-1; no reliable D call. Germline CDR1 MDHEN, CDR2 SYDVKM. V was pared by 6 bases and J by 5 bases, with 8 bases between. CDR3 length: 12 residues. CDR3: CASRQGHNEQFF. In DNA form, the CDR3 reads TGTGCCAGCAGGCAAGGGCACAATGAGCAGTTCTTC.

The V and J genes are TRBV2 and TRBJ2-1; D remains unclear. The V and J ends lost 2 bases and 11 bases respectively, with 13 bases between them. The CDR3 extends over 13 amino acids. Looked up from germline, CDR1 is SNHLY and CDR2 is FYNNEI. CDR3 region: CASSELGPHQQFF. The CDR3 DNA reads TGTGCCAGCAGTGAATTGGGTCCCCATCAGCAGTTCTTC. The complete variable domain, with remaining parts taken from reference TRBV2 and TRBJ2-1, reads EPEVTQTPSHQVTQMGQEVILRCVPISNHLYFYWYRQILGQKVEFLVSFYNNEISEKSEIFDDQFSVERPDGSNFTLKIRSTKLEDSAMYFCASSELGPHQQFFGPGTRLTVL.

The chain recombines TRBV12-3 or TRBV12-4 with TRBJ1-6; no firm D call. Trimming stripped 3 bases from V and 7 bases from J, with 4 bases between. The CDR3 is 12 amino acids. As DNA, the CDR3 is TGTGCCAGCAGTTTTCGAAATTCACCCCTCCACTTT. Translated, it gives CASSFRNSPLHF.

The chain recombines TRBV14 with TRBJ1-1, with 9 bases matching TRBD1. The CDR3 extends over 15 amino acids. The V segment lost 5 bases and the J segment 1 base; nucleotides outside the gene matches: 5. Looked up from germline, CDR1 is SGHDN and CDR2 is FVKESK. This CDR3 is CASSAYRGRNTEAFF. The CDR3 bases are TGTGCCAGCAGCGCTTACAGGGGGCGGAACACTGAAGCTTTCTTT.

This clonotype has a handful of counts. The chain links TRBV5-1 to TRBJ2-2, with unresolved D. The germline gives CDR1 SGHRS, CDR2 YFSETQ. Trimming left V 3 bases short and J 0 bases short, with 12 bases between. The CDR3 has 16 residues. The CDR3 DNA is TGCGCCAGCAGCTCGTCGGCCACCTCGAACACCGGGGAGCTGTTTTTT. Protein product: CASSSSATSNTGELFF.

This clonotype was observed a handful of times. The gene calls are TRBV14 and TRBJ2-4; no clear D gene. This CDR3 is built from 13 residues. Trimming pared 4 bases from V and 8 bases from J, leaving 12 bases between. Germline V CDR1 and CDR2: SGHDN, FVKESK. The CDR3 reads CASSRNNGDIQYF. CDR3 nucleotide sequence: TGTGCCAGCAGCCGGAATAACGGAGACATTCAGTACTTC.

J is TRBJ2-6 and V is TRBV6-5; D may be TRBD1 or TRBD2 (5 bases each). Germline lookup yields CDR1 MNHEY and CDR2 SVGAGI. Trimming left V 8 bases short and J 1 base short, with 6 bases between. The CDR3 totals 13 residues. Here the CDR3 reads CASWGSGANVLTF. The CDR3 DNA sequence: TGTGCCAGCTGGGGGTCTGGGGCCAACGTCCTGACTTTC.

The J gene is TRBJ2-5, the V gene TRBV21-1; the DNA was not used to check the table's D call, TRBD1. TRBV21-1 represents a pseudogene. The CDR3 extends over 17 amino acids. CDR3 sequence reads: CASSKARLLRDEETQYF. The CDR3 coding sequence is TGTGCCAGCAGCAAAGCGAGGTTATTACGGGATGAAGAGACCCAGTACTTC.

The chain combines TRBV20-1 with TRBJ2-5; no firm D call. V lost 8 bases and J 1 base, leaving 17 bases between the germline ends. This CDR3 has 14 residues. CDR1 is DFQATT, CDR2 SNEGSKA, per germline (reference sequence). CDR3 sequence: CSQNPLSGQETQYF. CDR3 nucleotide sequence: TGCAGTCAAAACCCTCTTTCCGGCCAAGAGACCCAGTACTTC.

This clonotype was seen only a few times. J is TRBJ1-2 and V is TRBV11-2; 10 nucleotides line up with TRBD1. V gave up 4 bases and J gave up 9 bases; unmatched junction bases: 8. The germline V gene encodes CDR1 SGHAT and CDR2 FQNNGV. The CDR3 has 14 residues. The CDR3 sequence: CASSSSGTGASYTF. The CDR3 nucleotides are TGTGCCAGCAGCTCCTCCGGGACAGGGGCCAGCTACACCTTC.

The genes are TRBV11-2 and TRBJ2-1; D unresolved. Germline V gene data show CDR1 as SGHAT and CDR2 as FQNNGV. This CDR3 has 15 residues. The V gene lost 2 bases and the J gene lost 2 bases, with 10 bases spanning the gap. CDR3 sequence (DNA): TGTGCCAGCAGCTTAATACATAGTCCCTACAATGAGCAGTTCTTC. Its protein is CASSLIHSPYNEQFF.

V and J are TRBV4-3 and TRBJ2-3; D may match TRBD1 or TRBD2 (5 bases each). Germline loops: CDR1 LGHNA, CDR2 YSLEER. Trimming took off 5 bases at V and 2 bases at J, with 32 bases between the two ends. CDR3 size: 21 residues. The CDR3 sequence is CASSSPRGLNRDGEYTDTQYF. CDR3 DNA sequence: TGCGCCAGCAGCTCTCCACGGGGCCTAAACCGGGACGGTGAATACACAGATACGCAGTATTTT.

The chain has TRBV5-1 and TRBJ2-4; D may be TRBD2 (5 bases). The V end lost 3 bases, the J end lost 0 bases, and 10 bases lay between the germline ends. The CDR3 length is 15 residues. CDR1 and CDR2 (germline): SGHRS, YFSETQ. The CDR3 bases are TGCGCCAGCAGCTCGGAGGCGGGAGCCAAAAACATTCAGTACTTC. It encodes CASSSEAGAKNIQYF.

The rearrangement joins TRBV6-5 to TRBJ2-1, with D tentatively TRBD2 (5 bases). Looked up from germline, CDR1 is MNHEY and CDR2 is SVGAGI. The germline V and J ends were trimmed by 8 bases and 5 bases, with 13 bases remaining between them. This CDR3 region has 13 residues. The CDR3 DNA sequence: TGTGCCAGCCGGGGTGGAGGTGACAATGAGCAGTTCTTC. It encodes CASRGGGDNEQFF.

The CDR3, as DNA: TGTGCCAGTAGTTACACAGGGGACTCTGGGGCCAACGTCCTGACTTTC. This gives the protein CASSYTGDSGANVLTF. The V gene is TRBV19, the J gene TRBJ2-6; TRBD1 aligns across 7 bases. This CDR3 comprises 16 residues. After removal of 5 bases from V and 0 bases from J, the junction contained 4 bases not matched to a gene. Germline V CDR1 and CDR2: LNHDA, SQIVND (reference sequence).

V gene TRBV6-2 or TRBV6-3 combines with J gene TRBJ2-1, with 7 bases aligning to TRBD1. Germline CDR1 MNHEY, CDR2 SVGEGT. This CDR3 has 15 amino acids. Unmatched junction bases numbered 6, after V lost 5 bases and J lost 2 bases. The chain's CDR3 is CASSPGQVPYNEQFF. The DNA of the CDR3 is TGTGCCAGCAGTCCCGGACAGGTTCCCTACAATGAGCAGTTCTTC.

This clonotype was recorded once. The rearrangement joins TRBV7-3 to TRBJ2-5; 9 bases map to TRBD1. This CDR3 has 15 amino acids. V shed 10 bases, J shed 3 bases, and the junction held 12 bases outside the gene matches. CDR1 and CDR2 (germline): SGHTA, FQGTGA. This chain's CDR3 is CANIPKGDREETQYF. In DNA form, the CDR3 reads TGTGCCAACATTCCAAAGGGGGACAGGGAAGAGACCCAGTACTTC.

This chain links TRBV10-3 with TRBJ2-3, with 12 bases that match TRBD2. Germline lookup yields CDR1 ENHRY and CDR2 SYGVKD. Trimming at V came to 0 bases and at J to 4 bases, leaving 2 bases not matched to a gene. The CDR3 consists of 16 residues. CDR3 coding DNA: TGTGCCATCAGTGAGTCCCTAGCGGGAGGGCCAGATACGCAGTATTTT. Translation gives CAISESLAGGPDTQYF.

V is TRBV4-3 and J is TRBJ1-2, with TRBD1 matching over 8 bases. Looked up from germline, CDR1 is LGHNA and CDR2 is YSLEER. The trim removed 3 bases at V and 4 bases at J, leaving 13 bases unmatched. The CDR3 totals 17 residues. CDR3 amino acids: CASSQGLSDRATYGYTF. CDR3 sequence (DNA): TGCGCCAGCAGCCAGGGTCTTTCGGACAGGGCCACCTATGGCTACACCTTC.

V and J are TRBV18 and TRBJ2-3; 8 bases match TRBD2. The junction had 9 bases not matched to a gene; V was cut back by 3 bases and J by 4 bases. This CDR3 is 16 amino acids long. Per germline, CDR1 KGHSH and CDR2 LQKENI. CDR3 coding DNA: TGTGCCAGCTCACCCGAGGGACTAGTCAAGCCAGATACGCAGTATTTT. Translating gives CASSPEGLVKPDTQYF.

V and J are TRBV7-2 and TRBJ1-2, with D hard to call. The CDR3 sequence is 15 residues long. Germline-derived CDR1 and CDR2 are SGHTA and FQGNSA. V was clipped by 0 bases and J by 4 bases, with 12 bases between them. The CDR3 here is CASSLAPGWVYGYTF. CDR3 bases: TGTGCCAGCAGCTTAGCGCCGGGCTGGGTCTATGGCTACACCTTC.

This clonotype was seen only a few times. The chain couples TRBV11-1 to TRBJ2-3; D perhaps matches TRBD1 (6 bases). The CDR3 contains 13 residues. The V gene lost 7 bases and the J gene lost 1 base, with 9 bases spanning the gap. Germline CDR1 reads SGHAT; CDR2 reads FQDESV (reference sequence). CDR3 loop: CASNTGRTDTQYF. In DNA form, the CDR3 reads TGTGCCAGCAACACAGGGCGCACAGATACGCAGTATTTT.

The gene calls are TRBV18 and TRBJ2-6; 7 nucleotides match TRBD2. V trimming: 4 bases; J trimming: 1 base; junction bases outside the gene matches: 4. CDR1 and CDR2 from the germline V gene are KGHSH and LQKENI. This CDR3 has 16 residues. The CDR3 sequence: CASSRERGSGANVLTF. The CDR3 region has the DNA TGTGCCAGCTCACGGGAGCGGGGATCTGGGGCCAACGTCCTGACTTTC. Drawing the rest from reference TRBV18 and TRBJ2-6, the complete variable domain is NAGVMQNPRHLVRRRGQEARLRCSPMKGHSHVYWYRQLPEEGLKFMVYLQKENIIDESGMPKERFSAEFPKEGPSILRIQQVVRGDSAAYFCASSRERGSGANVLTFGAGSRLTVL.

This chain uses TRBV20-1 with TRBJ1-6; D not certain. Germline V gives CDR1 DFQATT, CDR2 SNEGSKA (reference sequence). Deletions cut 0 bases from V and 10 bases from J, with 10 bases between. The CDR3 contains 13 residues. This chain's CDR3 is CSARETPRSPLHF. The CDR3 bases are TGCAGTGCTAGAGAGACGCCAAGGTCACCCCTCCACTTT.

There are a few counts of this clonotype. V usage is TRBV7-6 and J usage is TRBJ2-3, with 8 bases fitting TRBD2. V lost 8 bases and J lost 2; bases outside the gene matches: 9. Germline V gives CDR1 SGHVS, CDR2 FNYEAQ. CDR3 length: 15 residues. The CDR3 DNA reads TGTGCCAGCGTCGCCAGCGGGAGCCCCACAGATACGCAGTATTTT. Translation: CASVASGSPTDTQYF.

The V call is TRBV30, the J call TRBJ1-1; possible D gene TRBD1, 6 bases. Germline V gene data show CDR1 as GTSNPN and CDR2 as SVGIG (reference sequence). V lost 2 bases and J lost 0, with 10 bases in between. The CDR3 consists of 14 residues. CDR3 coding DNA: TGTGCCTGGAGTACAGGGATCATGAACACTGAAGCTTTCTTT. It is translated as CAWSTGIMNTEAFF.

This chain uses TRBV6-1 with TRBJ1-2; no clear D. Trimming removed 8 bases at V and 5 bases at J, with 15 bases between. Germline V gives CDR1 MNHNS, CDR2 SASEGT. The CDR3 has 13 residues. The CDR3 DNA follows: TGTGCCAGCCGTCTGACAAGCTTGTATGGCTACACCTTC. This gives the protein CASRLTSLYGYTF.

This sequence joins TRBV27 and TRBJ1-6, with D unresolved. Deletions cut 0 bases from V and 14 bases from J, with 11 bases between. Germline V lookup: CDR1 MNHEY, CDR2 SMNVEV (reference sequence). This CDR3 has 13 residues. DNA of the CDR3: TGTGCCAGCAGTTTATCAGTCCTGGAGGCCCTCCACTTT. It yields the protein CASSLSVLEALHF.

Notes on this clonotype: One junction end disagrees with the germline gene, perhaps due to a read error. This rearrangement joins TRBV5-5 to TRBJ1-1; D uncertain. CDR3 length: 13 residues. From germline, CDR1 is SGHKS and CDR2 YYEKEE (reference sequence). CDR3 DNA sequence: TGTGCCAGCAGCTTGGAAGGCAACCCTGAAACTTTCTTT. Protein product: CASSLEGNPETFF.

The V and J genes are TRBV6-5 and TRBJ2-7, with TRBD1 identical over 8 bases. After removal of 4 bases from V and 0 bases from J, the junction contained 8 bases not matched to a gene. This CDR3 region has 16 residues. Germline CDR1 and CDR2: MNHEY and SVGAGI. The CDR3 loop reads CASSSPKTGGSYEQYF. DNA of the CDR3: TGTGCCAGCAGTTCTCCCAAAACAGGGGGCTCCTACGAGCAGTACTTC.

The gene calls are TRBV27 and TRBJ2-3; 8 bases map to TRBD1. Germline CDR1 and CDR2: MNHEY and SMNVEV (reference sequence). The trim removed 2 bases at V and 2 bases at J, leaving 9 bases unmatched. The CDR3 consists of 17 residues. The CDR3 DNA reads TGTGCCAGCAGTTTAAAGGGGGACAGGTCGAACACAGATACGCAGTATTTT. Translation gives CASSLKGDRSNTDTQYF.

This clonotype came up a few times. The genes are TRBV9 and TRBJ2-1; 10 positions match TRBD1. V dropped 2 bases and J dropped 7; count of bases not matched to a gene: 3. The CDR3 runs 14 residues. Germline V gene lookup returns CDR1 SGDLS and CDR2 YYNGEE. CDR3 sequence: CASSVGTGDNEQFF. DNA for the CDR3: TGTGCCAGCAGCGTTGGGACAGGGGATAATGAGCAGTTCTTC.